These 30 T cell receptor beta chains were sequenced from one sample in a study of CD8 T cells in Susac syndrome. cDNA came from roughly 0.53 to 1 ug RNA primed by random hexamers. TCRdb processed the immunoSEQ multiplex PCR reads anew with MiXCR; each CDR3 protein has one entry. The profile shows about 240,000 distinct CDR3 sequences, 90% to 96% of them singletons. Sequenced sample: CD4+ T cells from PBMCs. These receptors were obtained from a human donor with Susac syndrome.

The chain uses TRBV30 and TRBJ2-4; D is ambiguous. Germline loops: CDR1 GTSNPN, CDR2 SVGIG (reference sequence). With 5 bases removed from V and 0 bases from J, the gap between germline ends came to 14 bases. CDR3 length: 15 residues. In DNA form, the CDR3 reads TGTGCCTGGTCACCTCCTGGGCTAGCCAAAAACATTCAGTACTTC. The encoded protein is CAWSPPGLAKNIQYF.

CDR3 region: CASSQESSRRQYF. CDR3 DNA: TGTGCCAGCAGCCAAGAGAGTTCAAGGCGGCAGTACTTC. This chain connects TRBV14 to TRBJ2-7; D call uncertain. CDR3 size: 13 residues. The V end was cut by 0 bases, the J end by 9 bases, with 12 bases between. Germline V gene sequence: CDR1 SGHDN, CDR2 FVKESK. Together with reference TRBV14 and TRBJ2-7, the CDR3 gives the full variable domain: EAGVTQFPSHSVIEKGQTVTLRCDPISGHDNLYWYRRVMGKEIKFLLHFVKESKQDESGMPNNRFLAERTGGTYSTLKVQPAELEDSGVYFCASSQESSRRQYFGPGTRLTVT.

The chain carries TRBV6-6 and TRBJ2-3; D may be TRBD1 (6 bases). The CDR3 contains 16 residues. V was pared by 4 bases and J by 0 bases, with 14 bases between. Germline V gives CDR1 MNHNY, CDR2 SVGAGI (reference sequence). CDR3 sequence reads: CASSSRGSTSTDTQYF. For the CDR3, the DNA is TGTGCCAGCAGTTCCAGGGGATCTACTAGCACAGATACGCAGTATTTT.

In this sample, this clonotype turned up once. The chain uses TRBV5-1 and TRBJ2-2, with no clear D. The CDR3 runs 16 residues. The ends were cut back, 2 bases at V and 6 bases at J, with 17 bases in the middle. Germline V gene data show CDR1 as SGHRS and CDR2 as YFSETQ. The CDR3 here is CASSLMARSWAGELFF. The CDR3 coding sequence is TGCGCCAGCAGCTTAATGGCGCGATCCTGGGCCGGGGAGCTGTTTTTT.

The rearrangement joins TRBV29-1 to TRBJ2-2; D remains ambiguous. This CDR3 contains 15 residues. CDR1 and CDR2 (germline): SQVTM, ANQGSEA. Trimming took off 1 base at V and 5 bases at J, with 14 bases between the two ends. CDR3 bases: TGCAGCGTTGAAGGTTCCCCCGGTATGACCGGGGAGCTGTTTTTT. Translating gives CSVEGSPGMTGELFF.

CDR3 residues: CASSQISNEQYF. The DNA of the CDR3 is TGTGCCAGCAGCCAGATATCTAACGAGCAGTACTTC. V usage is TRBV3-1 and J usage is TRBJ2-7; D not certain. CDR3 length: 12 amino acids. The ends were cut back, 3 bases at V and 5 bases at J, with 8 bases in the middle. Germline V gene sequence: CDR1 LGHDT, CDR2 YNNKEL (reference sequence).

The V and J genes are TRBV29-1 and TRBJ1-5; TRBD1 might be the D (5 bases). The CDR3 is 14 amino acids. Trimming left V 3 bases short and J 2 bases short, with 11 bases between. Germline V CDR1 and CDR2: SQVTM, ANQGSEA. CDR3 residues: CSVDTGAGNQPQHF. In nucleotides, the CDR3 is TGCAGCGTTGATACCGGGGCTGGCAATCAGCCCCAGCATTTT.

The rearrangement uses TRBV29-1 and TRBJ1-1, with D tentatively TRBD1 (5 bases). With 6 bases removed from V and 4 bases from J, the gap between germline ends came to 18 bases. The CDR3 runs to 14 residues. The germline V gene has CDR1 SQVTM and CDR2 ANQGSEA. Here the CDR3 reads CSVDPWAGSTEAFF. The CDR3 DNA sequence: TGCAGCGTGGACCCTTGGGCAGGGAGCACTGAAGCTTTCTTT.

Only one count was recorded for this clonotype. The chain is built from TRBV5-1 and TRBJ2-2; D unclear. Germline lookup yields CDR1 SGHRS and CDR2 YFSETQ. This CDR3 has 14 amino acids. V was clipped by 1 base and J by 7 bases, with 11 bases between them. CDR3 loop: CASSLSIAYGELFF. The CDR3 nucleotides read TGCGCCAGCAGCTTGTCAATAGCCTACGGGGAGCTGTTTTTT.

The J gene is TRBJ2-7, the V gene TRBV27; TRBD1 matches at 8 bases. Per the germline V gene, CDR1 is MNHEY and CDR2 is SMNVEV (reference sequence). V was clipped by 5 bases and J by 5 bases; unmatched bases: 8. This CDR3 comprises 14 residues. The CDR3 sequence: CASSQGAQVHEQYF. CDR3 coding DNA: TGTGCCAGCAGTCAGGGGGCGCAGGTCCACGAGCAGTACTTC.

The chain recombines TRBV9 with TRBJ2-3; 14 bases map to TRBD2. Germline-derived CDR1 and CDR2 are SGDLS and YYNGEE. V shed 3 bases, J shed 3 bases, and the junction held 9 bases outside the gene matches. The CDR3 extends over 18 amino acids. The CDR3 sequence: CASSAGTSGSAHTDTQYF. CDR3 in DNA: TGTGCCAGCAGCGCCGGGACTAGCGGGAGTGCTCATACAGATACGCAGTATTTT.

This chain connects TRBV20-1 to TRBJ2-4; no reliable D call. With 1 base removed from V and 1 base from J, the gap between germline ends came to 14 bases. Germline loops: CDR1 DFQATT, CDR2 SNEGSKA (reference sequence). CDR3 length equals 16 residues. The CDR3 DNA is TGCAGTGCTAGAGCTCCGGCCTTGAGTGCCAAAAACATTCAGTACTTC. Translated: CSARAPALSAKNIQYF.

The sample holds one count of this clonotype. The CDR3: CASSLRREYGKNIQYF. DNA of the CDR3: TGTGCCAGCAGCTTAAGGCGGGAGTATGGCAAAAACATTCAGTACTTC. This rearrangement joins TRBV5-6 to TRBJ2-4; 7 bases fit TRBD2. Germline V gives CDR1 SGHDT, CDR2 YYEEEE. V shed 2 bases, J shed 3 bases, and the junction held 8 bases outside the gene matches. This CDR3 comprises 16 residues.

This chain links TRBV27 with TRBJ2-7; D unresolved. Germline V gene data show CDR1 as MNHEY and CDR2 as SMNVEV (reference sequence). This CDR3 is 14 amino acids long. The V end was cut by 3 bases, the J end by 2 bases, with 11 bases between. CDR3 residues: CASSLSPRPYEQYF. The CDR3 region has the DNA TGTGCCAGCAGTTTGTCCCCTCGACCCTACGAGCAGTACTTC.

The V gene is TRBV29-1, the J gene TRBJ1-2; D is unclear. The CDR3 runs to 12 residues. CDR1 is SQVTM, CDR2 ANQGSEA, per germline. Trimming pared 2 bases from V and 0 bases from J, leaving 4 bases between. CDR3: CSVEPANYGYTF. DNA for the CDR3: TGCAGCGTTGAACCCGCTAACTATGGCTACACCTTC.

CDR3 DNA sequence: TGTGCCAGCAGCCCCAGGGGAACTGGAAACACCATATATTTT. Translated, it gives CASSPRGTGNTIYF. The chain has TRBV9 and TRBJ1-3, with D possibly TRBD1 on 6 matching bases. The CDR3 is 14 residues long. V lost 4 bases and J lost 2, with 10 bases in between. Germline V gene sequence: CDR1 SGDLS, CDR2 YYNGEE.

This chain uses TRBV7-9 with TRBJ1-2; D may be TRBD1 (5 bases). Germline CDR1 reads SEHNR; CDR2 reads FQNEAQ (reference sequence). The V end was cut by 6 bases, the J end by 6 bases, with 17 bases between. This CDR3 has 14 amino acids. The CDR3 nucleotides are TGTGCCAGCAGGCGTACGGGGGGGTTCGATGGCTACACCTTC. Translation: CASRRTGGFDGYTF.

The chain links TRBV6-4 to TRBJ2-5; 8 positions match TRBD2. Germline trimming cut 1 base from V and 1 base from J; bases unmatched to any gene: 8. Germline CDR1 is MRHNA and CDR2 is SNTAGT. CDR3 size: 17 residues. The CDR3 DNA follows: TGTGCCAGCAGTGACTGTCAGGTAGCGGGGATCCAAGAGACCCAGTACTTC. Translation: CASSDCQVAGIQETQYF.

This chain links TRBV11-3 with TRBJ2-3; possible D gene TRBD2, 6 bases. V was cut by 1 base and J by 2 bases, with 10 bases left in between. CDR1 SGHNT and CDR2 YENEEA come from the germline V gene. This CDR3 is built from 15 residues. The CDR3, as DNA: TGTGCCAGCAGCTTAGCCGGGACTTTCACAGATACGCAGTATTTT. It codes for CASSLAGTFTDTQYF. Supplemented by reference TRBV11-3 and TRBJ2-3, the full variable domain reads EAGVVQSPRYKIIEKKQPVAFWCNPISGHNTLYWYLQNLGQGPELLIRYENEEAVDDSQLPKDRFSAERLKGVDSTLKIQPAELGDSAVYLCASSLAGTFTDTQYFGPGTRLTVL.

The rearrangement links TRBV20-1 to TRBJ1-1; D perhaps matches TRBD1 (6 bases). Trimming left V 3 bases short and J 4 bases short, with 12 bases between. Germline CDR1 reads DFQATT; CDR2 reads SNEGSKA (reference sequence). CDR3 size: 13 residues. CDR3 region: CSAREQGSTEAFF. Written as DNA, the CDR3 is TGCAGTGCTAGGGAACAGGGTAGCACTGAAGCTTTCTTT.

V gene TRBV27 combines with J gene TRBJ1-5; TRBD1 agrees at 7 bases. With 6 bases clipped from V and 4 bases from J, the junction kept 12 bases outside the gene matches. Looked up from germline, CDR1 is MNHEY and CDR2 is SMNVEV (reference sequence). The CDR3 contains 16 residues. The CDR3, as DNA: TGTGCCAGCAGGACCCAGGGGGGGGCTGAAAATCAGCCCCAGCATTTT. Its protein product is CASRTQGGAENQPQHF.

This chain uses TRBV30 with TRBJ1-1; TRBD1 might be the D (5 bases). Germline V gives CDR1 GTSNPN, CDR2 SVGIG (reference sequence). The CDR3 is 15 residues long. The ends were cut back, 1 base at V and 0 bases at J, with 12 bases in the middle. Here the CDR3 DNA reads TGTGCCTGGAGTGCGTTGGGACGGCTGAACACTGAAGCTTTCTTT. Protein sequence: CAWSALGRLNTEAFF.

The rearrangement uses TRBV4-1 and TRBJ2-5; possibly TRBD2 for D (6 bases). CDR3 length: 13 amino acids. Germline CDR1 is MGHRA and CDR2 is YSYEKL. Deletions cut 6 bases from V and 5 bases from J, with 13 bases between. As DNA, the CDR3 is TGCGCCAGCAGTGGGGGGTGGAAGGAGACCCAGTACTTC. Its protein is CASSGGWKETQYF.

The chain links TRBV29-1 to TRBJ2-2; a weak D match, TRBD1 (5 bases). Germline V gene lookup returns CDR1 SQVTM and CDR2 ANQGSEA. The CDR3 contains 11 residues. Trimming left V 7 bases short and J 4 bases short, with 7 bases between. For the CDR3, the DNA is TGCAGCGGTAGGGGCACCGGGGAGCTGTTTTTT. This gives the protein CSGRGTGELFF.

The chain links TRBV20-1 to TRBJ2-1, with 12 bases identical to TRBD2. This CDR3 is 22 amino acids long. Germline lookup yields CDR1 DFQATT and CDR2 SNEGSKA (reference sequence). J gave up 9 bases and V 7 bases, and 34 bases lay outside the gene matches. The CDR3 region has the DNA TGCAGTGGCCTAGGGGTAGGGCCCGGACTAGCGGGAAGGCTCCCCTCACGGGGTGAGCAGTTCTTC. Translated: CSGLGVGPGLAGRLPSRGEQFF.

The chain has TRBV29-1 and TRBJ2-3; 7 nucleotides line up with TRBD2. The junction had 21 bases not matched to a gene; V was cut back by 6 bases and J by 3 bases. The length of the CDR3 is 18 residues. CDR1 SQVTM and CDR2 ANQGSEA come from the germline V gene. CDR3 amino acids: CSVPGPRAGITTTDTQYF. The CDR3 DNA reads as TGCAGCGTCCCCGGACCAAGAGCGGGGATAACTACTACAGATACGCAGTATTTT.

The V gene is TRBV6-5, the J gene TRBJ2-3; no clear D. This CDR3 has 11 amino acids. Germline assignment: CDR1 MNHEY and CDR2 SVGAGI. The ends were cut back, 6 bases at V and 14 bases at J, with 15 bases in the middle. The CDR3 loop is CASSHLSVRYF. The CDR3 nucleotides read TGTGCCAGCAGCCACCTGTCGGTCCGGTATTTT.

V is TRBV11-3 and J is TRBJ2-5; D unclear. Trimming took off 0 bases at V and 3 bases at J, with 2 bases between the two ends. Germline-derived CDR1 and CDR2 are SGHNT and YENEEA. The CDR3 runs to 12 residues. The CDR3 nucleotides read TGTGCCAGCAGCTTAGACGAAGAGACCCAGTACTTC. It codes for CASSLDEETQYF.

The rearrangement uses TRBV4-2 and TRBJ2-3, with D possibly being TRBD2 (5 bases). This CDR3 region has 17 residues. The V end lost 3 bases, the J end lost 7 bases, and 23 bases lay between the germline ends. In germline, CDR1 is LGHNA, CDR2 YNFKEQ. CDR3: CASSQPFRGDGQNTQYF. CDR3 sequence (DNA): TGTGCCAGCAGCCAGCCTTTCCGGGGAGACGGCCAAAATACGCAGTATTTT.

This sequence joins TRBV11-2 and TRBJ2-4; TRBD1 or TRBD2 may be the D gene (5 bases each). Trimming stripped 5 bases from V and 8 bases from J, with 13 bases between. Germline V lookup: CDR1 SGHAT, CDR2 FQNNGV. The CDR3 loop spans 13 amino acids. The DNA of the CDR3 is TGTGCCAGCAGCACCCCGTTGGGGGACATTCAGTACTTC. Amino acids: CASSTPLGDIQYF.